A single sample is the source of the 32 T cell receptor beta chains below, sequenced in a study of T cell responses to AZD1222 COVID-19 vaccine. Some clones are missing from TCRdb's copy, which holds only in-frame ones; the method was immunoSEQ multiplex PCR. This sample has roughly 110,000 clones; roughly 89% occur once, and the top ten carry approximately 22%. The source was peripheral blood, collected on day 0 of AZD1222 vaccination. These receptors all stem from an adult in good health.

This clone turned up a few times. The chain uses TRBV19 and TRBJ1-2; D perhaps matches TRBD1 (6 bases). Germline V gives CDR1 LNHDA, CDR2 SQIVND (reference sequence). V lost 3 bases, J lost 4 bases, and 9 bases lay in between. The CDR3 is 13 amino acids. The CDR3 loop reads CASSIIRGYGYTF. DNA for the CDR3: TGTGCCAGTAGTATCATCAGGGGCTATGGCTACACCTTC.

This chain links TRBV6-2 or TRBV6-3 with TRBJ1-5; 8 nucleotides align to TRBD1. Germline trimming cut 5 bases from V and 5 bases from J; bases unmatched to any gene: 5. Germline CDR1 MNHEY, CDR2 SVGEGT. This CDR3 region has 14 residues. Written as DNA, the CDR3 is TGTGCCAGCAGTCAACAGGGGGGGCATCAGCCCCAGCATTTT. Translating gives CASSQQGGHQPQHF.

The V and J genes are TRBV27 and TRBJ2-2, with 9 bases fitting TRBD1. The J segment lost 7 bases and the V segment lost 7 bases, leaving 10 bases of the junction unmatched. From germline, CDR1 is MNHEY and CDR2 SMNVEV (reference sequence). This CDR3 is 15 amino acids long. The CDR3 is CASTTTGGGFGELFF. For the CDR3, the DNA is TGTGCCAGCACCACCACAGGGGGCGGGTTCGGGGAGCTGTTTTTT.

The chain recombines TRBV6-5 with TRBJ1-3, with D unclear. CDR3 length: 16 amino acids. Deletions cut 4 bases from V and 4 bases from J, with 17 bases between. Germline V lookup: CDR1 MNHEY, CDR2 SVGAGI. The CDR3 loop reads CASSFASRGIGNTIYF. The CDR3 coding sequence is TGTGCCAGCAGTTTCGCCTCTAGAGGGATAGGAAACACCATATATTTT.

The rearrangement joins TRBV20-1 to TRBJ2-3; D is unresolved. V shed 2 bases and J shed 3 bases, with 3 bases lying between them. CDR3 length: 11 amino acids. CDR1 and CDR2 from the germline V gene are DFQATT and SNEGSKA (reference sequence). The CDR3 DNA reads as TGCAGTGCTAGACTAACAGATACGCAGTATTTT. Amino acids: CSARLTDTQYF.

V usage is TRBV5-6 and J usage is TRBJ1-1; D not resolved. Looked up from germline, CDR1 is SGHDT and CDR2 is YYEEEE. Trimming left V 0 bases short and J 4 bases short, with 10 bases between. The CDR3 runs to 14 residues. CDR3 bases: TGTGCCAGCAGCTTGGTCCGTACGGGCACTGAAGCTTTCTTT. Its protein is CASSLVRTGTEAFF.

This sequence joins TRBV2 and TRBJ1-2; unclear D gene. V gave up 6 bases and J gave up 1 base, with 9 bases separating them. This CDR3 has 13 amino acids. Germline V gene lookup returns CDR1 SNHLY and CDR2 FYNNEI. CDR3 nucleotides: TGTGCCAGCAGGCTCGGACTTAACTATGGCTACACCTTC. Translated, it gives CASRLGLNYGYTF.

This clone was seen once. The chain uses TRBV5-1 and TRBJ1-1; weak D call: TRBD1 (5 bases). Looked up from germline, CDR1 is SGHRS and CDR2 is YFSETQ. This CDR3 has 14 amino acids. Trimming took off 0 bases at V and 3 bases at J, with 9 bases between the two ends. The CDR3 sequence: CASSLDGGDTEAFF. The CDR3 DNA is TGCGCCAGCAGCTTGGACGGGGGGGACACTGAAGCTTTCTTT.

This clone was seen just once. This rearrangement joins TRBV7-9 to TRBJ2-1, with a tentative D call TRBD2 (5 bases). This CDR3 contains 17 residues. The V end lost 4 bases, the J end lost 0 bases, and 16 bases lay between the germline ends. Per the germline V gene, CDR1 is SEHNR and CDR2 is FQNEAQ (reference sequence). The DNA for the CDR3 is TGTGCCAGCAGCTCAAGAGGACTGATTCCCTCCTACAATGAGCAGTTCTTC. Amino acid sequence: CASSSRGLIPSYNEQFF.

The chain couples TRBV19 to TRBJ1-2; no clear D. This CDR3 comprises 13 residues. The germline V gene has CDR1 LNHDA and CDR2 SQIVND (reference sequence). Trimming took off 7 bases at V and 9 bases at J, with 18 bases between the two ends. Here the CDR3 DNA reads TGTGCCAGTACCCCTGGACCTTCCCGCAGCTACACCTTC. It is translated as CASTPGPSRSYTF.

The DNA for the CDR3 is TGCGCCAGCAGCTTGTACGCGGGGCAGAACACCGGGGAGCTGTTTTTT. The encoded protein is CASSLYAGQNTGELFF. The chain uses TRBV5-1 and TRBJ2-2, with D perhaps matching TRBD2 (6 bases). The V end was cut by 1 base, the J end by 1 base, with 11 bases between. The CDR3 has 16 amino acids. Looked up from germline, CDR1 is SGHRS and CDR2 is YFSETQ.

The CDR3 loop is CASSQDWSSGSYEQYF. CDR3 nucleotides: TGCGCCAGCAGCCAAGACTGGAGTTCAGGTTCCTACGAGCAGTACTTC. The chain is built from TRBV4-3 and TRBJ2-7, with D unresolved. The V end was cut by 0 bases, the J end by 1 base, with 13 bases between. This CDR3 has 16 residues. Germline-derived CDR1 and CDR2 are LGHNA and YSLEER.

The chain joins TRBV20-1 to TRBJ1-2, with D hard to call. Deletions cut 3 bases from V and 4 bases from J, with 9 bases between. The CDR3 covers 12 residues. The germline gives CDR1 DFQATT, CDR2 SNEGSKA (reference sequence). CDR3 DNA sequence: TGCAGTGCTAGTGCCAACACCTATGGCTACACCTTC. Translating gives CSASANTYGYTF.

The V gene is TRBV12-3 or TRBV12-4, the J gene TRBJ2-1; D uncertain. The V end was cut by 8 bases, the J end by 8 bases, with 10 bases between. The CDR3 extends over 11 amino acids. For the CDR3, the DNA is TGTGCCAGCCTTGGGTTCGATGAGCAGTTCTTC. Protein product: CASLGFDEQFF.

This chain uses TRBV7-9 with TRBJ2-2; no clear D gene. V gave up 0 bases and J gave up 7 bases, with 3 bases separating them. Germline-derived CDR1 and CDR2 are SEHNR and FQNEAQ (reference sequence). The CDR3 extends over 12 amino acids. CDR3 in amino acids: CASSLASGELFF. In DNA, the CDR3 is TGTGCCAGCAGCTTAGCGAGCGGGGAGCTGTTTTTT.

CDR3 DNA sequence: TGTGCCAGCAATCAGCACTCTGGTTTAGGCTACACCTTC. Protein product: CASNQHSGLGYTF. V gene TRBV12-3 or TRBV12-4 combines with J gene TRBJ1-2; no reliable D call. Trimming left V 7 bases short and J 8 bases short, with 17 bases between. The CDR3 extends over 13 amino acids.

The J gene is TRBJ2-2, the V gene TRBV6-1, with TRBD2 identical over 10 bases. V gave up 0 bases and J gave up 0 bases; unmatched junction bases: 4. Germline V gene sequence: CDR1 MNHNS, CDR2 SASEGT. This CDR3 has 18 amino acids. The CDR3 spells CASSEAVAGGANTGELFF. The CDR3 DNA reads TGTGCCAGCAGTGAAGCGGTAGCGGGGGGCGCGAACACCGGGGAGCTGTTTTTT.

The chain carries TRBV12-3 or TRBV12-4 and TRBJ1-3, with D uncertain. This CDR3 contains 11 residues. Trimming took off 10 bases at V and 3 bases at J, with 7 bases between the two ends. CDR3 loop: CATSRGNTIYF. The CDR3 nucleotides are TGTGCCACCTCGCGTGGAAACACCATATATTTT.

The rearrangement uses TRBV5-1 and TRBJ2-5, with 8 bases matching TRBD2. J gave up 5 bases and V 2 bases, and 5 bases lay outside the gene matches. This CDR3 region has 14 residues. Germline CDR1 and CDR2: SGHRS and YFSETQ. CDR3 in DNA: TGCGCCAGCAGCTTAGCGGGGGCGGCGGAGACCCAGTACTTC. Its protein product is CASSLAGAAETQYF. The variable domain in full, with the rest retrieved from reference TRBV5-1 and TRBJ2-5, is KAGVTQTPRYLIKTRGQQVTLSCSPISGHRSVSWYQQTPGQGLQFLFEYFSETQRNKGNFPGRFSGRQFSNSRSEMNVSTLELGDSALYLCASSLAGAAETQYFGPGTRLLVL.

The gene calls are TRBV5-8 and TRBJ2-7; D might be TRBD1 (5 bases). V lost 6 bases to trimming and J lost 4 bases, with 17 bases between them. The CDR3 length is 14 residues. From germline, CDR1 is SGHTS and CDR2 YDEGEE. For the CDR3, the DNA is TGTGCCAGCAACACTTACCAGGGTTGGTACGAGCAGTACTTC. It codes for CASNTYQGWYEQYF.

The chain joins TRBV6-1 to TRBJ2-1; 9 bases fit TRBD2. The CDR3 extends over 14 amino acids. From germline, CDR1 is MNHNS and CDR2 SASEGT. The V and J ends lost 3 bases and 8 bases, in that order; junction bases with no gene match: 5. The CDR3 loop is CASSDAGGPYEQFF. CDR3 bases: TGTGCCAGCAGTGATGCGGGGGGGCCGTATGAGCAGTTCTTC.

The chain carries TRBV7-9 and TRBJ2-7; 7 positions agree with TRBD1. The ends lost 4 bases at V and 7 bases at J; junction bases unmatched: 4. CDR3 length equals 12 residues. Germline loops: CDR1 SEHNR, CDR2 FQNEAQ (reference sequence). CDR3 amino acids: CASSSGQEEQYF. In DNA form, the CDR3 reads TGTGCCAGCAGCTCAGGACAGGAGGAGCAGTACTTC.

The chain uses TRBV5-1 and TRBJ2-7; the D is unclear. The CDR3 is made up of 13 amino acids. Trimming took 4 bases from V and 4 from J, leaving 12 bases between them. Germline CDR1 SGHRS, CDR2 YFSETQ. The CDR3 sequence: CASSQDGEYEQYF. As DNA, the CDR3 is TGCGCCAGCAGCCAAGACGGAGAGTACGAGCAGTACTTC.

The CDR3 protein is CASSLEDRANTEAFF. The CDR3 DNA reads TGTGCCAGCAGCTTAGAGGACAGGGCGAACACTGAAGCTTTCTTT. This sequence joins TRBV11-2 and TRBJ1-1; TRBD1 matches 8 bases. The V gene's germline CDR1 is SGHAT and CDR2 FQNNGV. The CDR3 has 15 residues. The V gene end was trimmed by 0 bases and the J gene end by 1 base; junction bases not matched to a gene: 1.

The chain uses TRBV25-1 and TRBJ2-7; D is tentatively TRBD1 or TRBD2 (6 bases each). CDR1 MGHDK and CDR2 SYGVNS come from the germline V gene. The CDR3 is 11 amino acids. Trimming pared 5 bases from V and 7 bases from J, leaving 9 bases between. CDR3 residues: CASSLGGEQYF. CDR3 coding DNA: TGTGCCAGCAGTCTAGGGGGGGAGCAGTACTTC.

This sequence joins TRBV19 and TRBJ1-5, with 7 nucleotides matching TRBD1. Germline-derived CDR1 and CDR2 are LNHDA and SQIVND (reference sequence). The trim removed 7 bases at V and 7 bases at J, leaving 10 bases unmatched. The CDR3 is 14 amino acids. Written as DNA, the CDR3 is TGTGCCAGTAAAGGGCAGGGGGAGGGACAGCCCCAGCATTTT. Translating it yields CASKGQGEGQPQHF. Drawing the rest from reference TRBV19 and TRBJ1-5, the complete variable domain is DGGITQSPKYLFRKEGQNVTLSCEQNLNHDAMYWYRQDPGQGLRLIYYSQIVNDFQKGDIAEGYSVSREKKESFPLTVTSAQKNPTAFYLCASKGQGEGQPQHFGDGTRLSIL.

The genes are TRBV7-9 and TRBJ2-1; 13 bases fit TRBD2. This CDR3 comprises 17 residues. Germline assignment: CDR1 SEHNR and CDR2 FQNEAQ (reference sequence). V was clipped by 8 bases and J by 7 bases; unmatched bases: 14. CDR3 protein: CASRPSLGLAGVNEQFF. The CDR3 bases are TGTGCCAGCCGCCCATCCCTCGGACTAGCGGGGGTGAATGAGCAGTTCTTC.

As to this clone: This specimen includes other DNA sequences encoding the same CDR3. This sequence joins TRBV7-2 and TRBJ2-3; 14 positions agree with TRBD2. CDR1 is SGHTA, CDR2 FQGNSA, per germline. CDR3 length: 16 amino acids. V lost 5 bases to trimming and J lost 3 bases; unmatched junction nucleotides: 4. The CDR3 loop reads CASSLRTSGGTDTQYF. Here the CDR3 DNA reads TGTGCCAGCAGCCTAAGGACTAGCGGGGGGACAGATACGCAGTATTTT.

The chain uses TRBV7-9 and TRBJ1-3; 7 bases agree with TRBD1. The germline CDR1 and CDR2 sequences are SEHNR and FQNEAQ (reference sequence). The V segment lost 5 bases and the J segment 3 bases; nucleotides outside the gene matches: 19. This CDR3 is built from 19 residues. For the CDR3, the DNA is TGTGCCAGCAGCCCCTCCTGGGACAGTCTTGAAAACCTTGGAAACACCATATATTTT. Its translation is CASSPSWDSLENLGNTIYF.

The chain employs TRBV10-3 and TRBJ2-7; 12 bases are a match to TRBD1. The CDR3 spans 15 residues. Germline V gene lookup returns CDR1 ENHRY and CDR2 SYGVKD. Losses at the gene ends were 6 bases for V and 4 bases for J; bases not matched to a gene: 7. CDR3 amino acids: CAIRTGQGAIYEQYF. In nucleotides, the CDR3 is TGTGCCATCAGGACGGGACAGGGGGCTATTTACGAGCAGTACTTC.

The chain uses TRBV6-5 and TRBJ2-5, with 7 bases lining up with TRBD2. V lost 4 bases and J lost 4; bases outside the gene matches: 6. The CDR3 length is 14 residues. Germline CDR1 MNHEY, CDR2 SVGAGI. CDR3 in DNA: TGTGCCAGCAGTTCCGCAGCGGGGTTAGAGACCCAGTACTTC. Amino acid sequence: CASSSAAGLETQYF.

This clone has a single count. The V and J genes are TRBV29-1 and TRBJ1-2, with 11 bases that match TRBD1. Losses at the gene ends were 6 bases for V and 6 bases for J; bases not matched to a gene: 9. The CDR3 sequence is 14 residues long. Germline assignment: CDR1 SQVTM and CDR2 ANQGSEA. The DNA for the CDR3 is TGCAGCGTCGAGCCGGGACAGGGGGTGAATGGCTACACCTTC. This codes for CSVEPGQGVNGYTF.